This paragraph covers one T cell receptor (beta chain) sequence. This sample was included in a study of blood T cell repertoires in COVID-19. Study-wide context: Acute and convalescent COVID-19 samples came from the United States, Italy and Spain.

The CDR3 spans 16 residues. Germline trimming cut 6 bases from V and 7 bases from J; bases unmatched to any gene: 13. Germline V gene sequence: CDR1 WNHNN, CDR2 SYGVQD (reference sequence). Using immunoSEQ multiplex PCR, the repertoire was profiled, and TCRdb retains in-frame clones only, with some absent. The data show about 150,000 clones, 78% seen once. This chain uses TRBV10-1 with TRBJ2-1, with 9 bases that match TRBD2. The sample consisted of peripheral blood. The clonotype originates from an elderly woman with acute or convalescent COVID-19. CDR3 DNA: TGCGCCAGCAGCCCGTCCAGCGGGAGGCTAGCAAATGAGCAGTTCTTC. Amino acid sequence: CASSPSSGRLANEQFF.